This T cell receptor beta chain is from a study of T cells in Graves' hyperthyroidism and ophthalmopathy. Amplification of TCR beta CDR3 regions was performed using RNA transcripts as template. TCR CDR3 regions were first amplified by RT-PCR with HTBI primers. TCRdb redid the calling of the multiplex PCR reads with MiXCR, one entry per CDR3 protein. There are about 380,000 distinct CDR3 sequences in the sample; approximately 12% occur only once, and around 20% lies in the top ten. Trimming cost V 3 bases and J 7 bases, with 15 bases left between them. Per the germline V gene, CDR1 is KGHSH and CDR2 is LQKENI. This CDR3 contains 14 residues. This clonotype was recorded at least ten times.

The sequencing sample was made of blood. V usage is TRBV18 and J usage is TRBJ1-2; D not resolved. The sequence was obtained from a man aged 25-45 years with Graves' hyperthyroidism that later progressed to Graves' ophthalmopathy. Here the CDR3 reads CASSPGKVLIGYTF. As DNA, the CDR3 is TGTGCCAGCTCACCCGGCAAGGTTTTGATTGGCTACACCTTC.